This T cell receptor beta chain was recorded in a study of shared clonotypes between healthy human individuals. Study details: A couple of women and three men aged 18 to 49 made up the donors.

To note about this clone: What it binds is unknown.

Broader study findings: Naive subsets tended to show greater estimated richness than memory subsets. Enrolling few donors narrowed the genetic and exposure-history diversity that was represented.

Selected positively for CCR7 and CD45RO-negative, naive CD8 cells excluded terminally differentiated effector memory CD45RA+ cells. Generated by immunoSEQ multiplex PCR, the TCRdb table keeps only in-frame clones and is missing some. The data contain hundreds of thousands of clones, approximately 96% of them singletons. The V gene lost 5 bases and the J gene lost 4 bases, with 18 bases spanning the gap. Germline V lookup: CDR1 SNHLY, CDR2 FYNNEI. CDR3 length: 15 residues. The chain recombines TRBV2 with TRBJ2-7; possible D gene TRBD2, 5 bases. The sequencing sample was made of naive CD8+ T cells sorted from blood. This sequence originates from a woman in her twenties or thirties in good health. DNA for the CDR3: TGTGCCAGCAGTCAATTTAGCGAATCGGAGTACGAGCAGTACTTC. Protein sequence: CASSQFSESEYEQYF. Supplemented by reference TRBV2 and TRBJ2-7, the full variable domain reads EPEVTQTPSHQVTQMGQEVILRCVPISNHLYFYWYRQILGQKVEFLVSFYNNEISEKSEIFDDQFSVERPDGSNFTLKIRSTKLEDSAMYFCASSQFSESEYEQYFGPGTRLTVT.